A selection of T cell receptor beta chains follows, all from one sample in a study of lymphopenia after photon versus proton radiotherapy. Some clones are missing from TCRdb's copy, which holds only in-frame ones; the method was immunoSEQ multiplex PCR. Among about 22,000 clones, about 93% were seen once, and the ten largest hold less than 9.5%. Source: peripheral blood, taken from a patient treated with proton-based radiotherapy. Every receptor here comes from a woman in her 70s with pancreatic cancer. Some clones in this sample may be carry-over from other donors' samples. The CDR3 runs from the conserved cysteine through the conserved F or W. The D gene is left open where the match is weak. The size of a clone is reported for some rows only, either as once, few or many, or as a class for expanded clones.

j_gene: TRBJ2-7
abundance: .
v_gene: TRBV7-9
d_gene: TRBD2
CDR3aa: CASSRTSGTYEQYF
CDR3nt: TGTGCCAGCAGCCGGACTAGCGGGACCTACGAGCAGTACTTC

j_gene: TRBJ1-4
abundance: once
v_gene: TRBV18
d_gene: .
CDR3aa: CASSLDGSSANEKLFF
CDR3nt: TGTGCCAGCTCACTTGACGGCAGCTCCGCTAATGAAAAACTGTTTTTT

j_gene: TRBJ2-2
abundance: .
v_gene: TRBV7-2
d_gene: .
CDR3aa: CASRRTNTGELFF
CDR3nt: TGTGCCAGCAGGCGAACGAACACCGGGGAGCTGTTTTTT

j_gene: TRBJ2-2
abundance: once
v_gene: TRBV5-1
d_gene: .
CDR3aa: CASSFAGNTGELFF
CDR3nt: TGCGCCAGCAGCTTCGCAGGGAACACCGGGGAGCTGTTTTTT

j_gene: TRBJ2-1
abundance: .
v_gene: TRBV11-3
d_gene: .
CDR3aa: CASSTPGNEQFF
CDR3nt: TGTGCCAGCAGCACCCCGGGAAATGAGCAGTTCTTC

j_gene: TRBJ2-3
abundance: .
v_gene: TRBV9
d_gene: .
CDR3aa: CASSVRRVDTQYF
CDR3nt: TGTGCCAGCAGCGTAAGGAGAGTAGATACGCAGTATTTT

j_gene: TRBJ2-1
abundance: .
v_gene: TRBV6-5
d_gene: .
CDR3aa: CASSYSGFGEREQFF
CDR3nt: TGTGCCAGCAGTTACTCAGGTTTCGGGGAGAGGGAGCAGTTCTTC

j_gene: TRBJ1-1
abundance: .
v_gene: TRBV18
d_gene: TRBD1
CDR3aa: CASSPNPRPFQGDMNTEAFF
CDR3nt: TGTGCCAGCTCACCAAACCCACGACCCTTTCAGGGGGACATGAACACTGAAGCTTTCTTT

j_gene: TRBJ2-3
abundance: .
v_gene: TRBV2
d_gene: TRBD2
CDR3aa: CASSTGLAGTEDTQYF
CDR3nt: TGTGCCAGCAGTACCGGACTAGCGGGGACGGAAGATACGCAGTATTTT

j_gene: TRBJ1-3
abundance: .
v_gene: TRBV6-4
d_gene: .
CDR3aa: CASSFSHASSGNTIYF
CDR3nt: TGTGCCAGCAGCTTCTCCCACGCGAGCTCTGGAAACACCATATATTTT

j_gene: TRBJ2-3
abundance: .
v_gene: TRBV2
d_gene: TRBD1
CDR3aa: CASSFDRADTDTQYF
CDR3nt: TGTGCCAGCAGCTTCGACAGGGCTGACACAGATACGCAGTATTTT

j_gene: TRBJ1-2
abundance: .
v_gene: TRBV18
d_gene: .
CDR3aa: CASSRTRPVGPADYGYTF
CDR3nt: TGTGCCAGCTCACGTACGAGGCCGGTGGGGCCGGCAGACTATGGCTACACCTTC

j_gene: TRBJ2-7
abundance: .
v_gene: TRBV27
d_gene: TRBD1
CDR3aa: CASSLSRTGGSYEQYF
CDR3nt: TGTGCCAGCAGTTTATCTCGGACAGGGGGCTCCTACGAGCAGTACTTC

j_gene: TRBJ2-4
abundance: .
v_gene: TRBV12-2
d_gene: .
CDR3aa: CASRLHPPDRLAKNIQYF
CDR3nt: TGTGCAAGTCGCCTTCACCCACCGGACAGGCTAGCCAAAAACATTCAGTACTTC

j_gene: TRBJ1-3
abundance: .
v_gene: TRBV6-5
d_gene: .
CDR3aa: CASSGAGNTIYF
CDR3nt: TGTGCCAGCTCAGGGGCTGGAAACACCATATATTTT

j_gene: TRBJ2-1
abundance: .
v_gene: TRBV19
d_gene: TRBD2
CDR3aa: CASRLLAGVRGEQFF
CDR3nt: TGTGCCAGTAGACTTCTAGCGGGAGTTCGGGGGGAGCAGTTCTTC

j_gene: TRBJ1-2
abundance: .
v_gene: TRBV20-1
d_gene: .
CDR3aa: CSAIRDYGYTF
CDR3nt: TGCAGTGCTATACGGGACTATGGCTACACCTTC

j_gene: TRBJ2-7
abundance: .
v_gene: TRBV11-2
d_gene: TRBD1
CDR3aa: CASSAWGQENYEQYF
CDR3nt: TGTGCCAGCAGCGCGTGGGGACAGGAGAACTACGAGCAGTACTTC

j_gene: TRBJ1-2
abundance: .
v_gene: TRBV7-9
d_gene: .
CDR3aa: CASSSGEGVDGYTF
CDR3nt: TGTGCCAGCAGCTCGGGGGAGGGAGTTGATGGCTACACCTTC

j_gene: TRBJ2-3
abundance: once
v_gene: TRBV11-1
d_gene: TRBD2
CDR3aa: CASSSPGGHTDTQYF
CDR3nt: TGTGCCAGCAGCTCCCCGGGAGGGCACACAGATACGCAGTATTTT

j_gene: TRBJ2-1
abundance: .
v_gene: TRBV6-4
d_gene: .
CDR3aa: CASSLGRDTYNEQFF
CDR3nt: TGTGCCAGCAGCTTGGGCAGGGACACCTACAATGAGCAGTTCTTC

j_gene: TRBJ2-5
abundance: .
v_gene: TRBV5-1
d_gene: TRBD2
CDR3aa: CASSLSGTTQETQYF
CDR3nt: TGCGCCAGCAGCTTGTCCGGGACTACCCAAGAGACCCAGTACTTC

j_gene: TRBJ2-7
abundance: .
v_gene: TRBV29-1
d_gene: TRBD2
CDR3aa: CSGLVLAGDGEQYF
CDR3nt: TGCAGCGGCCTGGTACTAGCGGGAGACGGCGAGCAGTACTTC

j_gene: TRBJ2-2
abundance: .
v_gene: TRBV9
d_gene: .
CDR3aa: CASSVQGSGELFF
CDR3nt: TGTGCCAGCAGCGTCCAGGGGTCCGGGGAGCTGTTTTTT

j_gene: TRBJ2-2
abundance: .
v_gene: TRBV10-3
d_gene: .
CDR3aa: CAISESLTGELFF
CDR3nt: TGTGCCATCAGTGAGTCGCTAACCGGGGAGCTGTTTTTT

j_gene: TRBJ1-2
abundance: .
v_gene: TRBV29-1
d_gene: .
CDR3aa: CSVGGAYGYTF
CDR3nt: TGCAGCGTTGGAGGGGCCTATGGCTACACCTTC

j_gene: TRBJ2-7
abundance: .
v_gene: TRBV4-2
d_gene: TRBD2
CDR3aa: CASSQDSRAASGYEQYF
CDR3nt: TGTGCCAGCAGCCAAGATTCTAGAGCGGCTAGCGGATACGAGCAGTACTTC

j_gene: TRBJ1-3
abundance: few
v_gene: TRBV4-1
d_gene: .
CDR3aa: CASSQELAESGNTIYF
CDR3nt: TGCGCCAGCAGCCAAGAATTGGCCGAGAGCGGAAACACCATATATTTT

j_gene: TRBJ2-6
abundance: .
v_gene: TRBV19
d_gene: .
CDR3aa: CASSTLAGIGANVLTF
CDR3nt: TGTGCCAGTAGTACCCTGGCTGGTATTGGGGCCAACGTCCTGACTTTC

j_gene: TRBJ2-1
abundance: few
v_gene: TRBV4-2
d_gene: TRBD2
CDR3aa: CASSQELAGGDEQFF
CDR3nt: TGTGCCAGCAGCCAAGAACTAGCGGGGGGGGATGAGCAGTTCTTC

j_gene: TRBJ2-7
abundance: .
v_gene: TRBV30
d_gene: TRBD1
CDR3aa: CAWEAGGVYEQYF
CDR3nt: TGTGCCTGGGAAGCAGGGGGTGTCTACGAGCAGTACTTC

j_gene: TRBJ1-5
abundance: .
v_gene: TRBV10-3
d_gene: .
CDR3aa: CAISENNQPQHF
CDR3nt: TGTGCCATCAGTGAGAACAATCAGCCCCAGCATTTT

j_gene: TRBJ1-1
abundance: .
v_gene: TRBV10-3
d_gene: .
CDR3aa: CAISEGGLNTEAFF
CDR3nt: TGTGCCATCAGTGAAGGGGGTTTGAACACTGAAGCTTTCTTT

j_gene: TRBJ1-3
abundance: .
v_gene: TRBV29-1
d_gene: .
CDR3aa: CSVGKGPTGNTIYF
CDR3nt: TGCAGCGTTGGAAAGGGACCTACTGGAAACACCATATATTTT

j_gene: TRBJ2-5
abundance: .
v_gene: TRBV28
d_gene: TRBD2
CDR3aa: CASSFQLAGGETQYF
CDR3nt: TGTGCCAGCAGTTTCCAACTAGCGGGAGGGGAGACCCAGTACTTC

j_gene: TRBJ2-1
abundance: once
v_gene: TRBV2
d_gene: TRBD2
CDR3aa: CASSDPAGGTREQFF
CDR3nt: TGTGCCAGCAGTGATCCAGCGGGAGGGACTAGAGAGCAGTTCTTC

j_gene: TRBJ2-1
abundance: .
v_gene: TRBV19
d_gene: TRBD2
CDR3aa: CASSTKAGEYNEQFF
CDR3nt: TGTGCCAGTAGTACCAAAGCGGGAGAATACAATGAGCAGTTCTTC

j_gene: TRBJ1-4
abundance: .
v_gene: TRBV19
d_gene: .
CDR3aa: CASSFTGTRSWRTNEKLFF
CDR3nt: TGTGCCAGTAGTTTTACCGGGACAAGGTCCTGGAGGACTAATGAAAAACTGTTTTTT

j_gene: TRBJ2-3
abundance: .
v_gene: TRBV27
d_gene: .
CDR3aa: CASSLDATDTQYF
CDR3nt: TGTGCCAGCAGTTTAGACGCCACAGATACGCAGTATTTT

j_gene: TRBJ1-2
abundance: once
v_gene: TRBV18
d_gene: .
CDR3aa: CASSPQTENYGYTF
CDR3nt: TGTGCCAGCTCACCCCAGACGGAGAACTATGGCTACACCTTC

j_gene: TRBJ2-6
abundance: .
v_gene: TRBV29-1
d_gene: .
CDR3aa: CSVDGASGANVLTF
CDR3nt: TGCAGCGTTGATGGGGCCTCTGGGGCCAACGTCCTGACTTTC

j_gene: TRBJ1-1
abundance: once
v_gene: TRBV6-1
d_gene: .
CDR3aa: CASFWKSEAFF
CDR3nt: TGTGCCAGCTTCTGGAAGAGTGAAGCTTTCTTT

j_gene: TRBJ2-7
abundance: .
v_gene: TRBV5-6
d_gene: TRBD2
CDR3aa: CASSGRLAAYEQYF
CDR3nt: TGTGCCAGCAGCGGACGACTAGCGGCCTACGAGCAGTACTTC

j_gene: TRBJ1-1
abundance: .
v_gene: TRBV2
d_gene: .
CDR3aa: CASSYMLNTEAFF
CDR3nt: TGTGCCAGCAGTTACATGCTTAACACTGAAGCTTTCTTT

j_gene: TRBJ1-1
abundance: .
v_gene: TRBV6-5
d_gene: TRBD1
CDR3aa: CASSYLGTEDTEAFF
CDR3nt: TGTGCCAGCAGTTACTTGGGGACAGAGGACACTGAAGCTTTCTTT

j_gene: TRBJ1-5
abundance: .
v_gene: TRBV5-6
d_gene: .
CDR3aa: CASSLGSNQPQHF
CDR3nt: TGTGCCAGCAGCTTGGGAAGCAATCAGCCCCAGCATTTT

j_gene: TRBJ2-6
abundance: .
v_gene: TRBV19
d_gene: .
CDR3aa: CASTVVYSGANVLTF
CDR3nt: TGTGCCAGTACCGTGGTATACTCTGGGGCCAACGTCCTGACTTTC

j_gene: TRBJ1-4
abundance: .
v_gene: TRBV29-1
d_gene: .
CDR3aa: CSAYEGGSEKLFF
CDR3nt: TGCAGCGCCTATGAAGGGGGGAGTGAAAAACTGTTTTTT